The source of this T cell receptor beta chain is a study of T-cell memory formation after mild COVID-19. Study context: Clusters of TCRs were largely donor specific.

One entry per CDR3 protein results from TCRdb running MiXCR on the 5' RACE reads. The sample comprises 560,000 or so distinct CDR3 sequences, 17% of which are singletons, and roughly 8% rests with the top ten. The V gene lost 6 bases and the J gene lost 5 bases, with 16 bases spanning the gap. Germline V gives CDR1 SQVTM, CDR2 ANQGSEA. The CDR3 has 13 amino acids. The sample consisted of PBMCs or a T cell subset sorted from them (not recorded which). This chain links TRBV29-1 with TRBJ1-1; D call uncertain. This clonotype was sampled from an adult woman who had mild COVID-19 (a few samples of this study predate the infection). Cell type and time point are not known. This CDR3 reads CSVVGGVGTEAFF. CDR3 sequence (DNA): TGCAGCGTGGTTGGTGGGGTCGGAACTGAAGCTTTCTTT.